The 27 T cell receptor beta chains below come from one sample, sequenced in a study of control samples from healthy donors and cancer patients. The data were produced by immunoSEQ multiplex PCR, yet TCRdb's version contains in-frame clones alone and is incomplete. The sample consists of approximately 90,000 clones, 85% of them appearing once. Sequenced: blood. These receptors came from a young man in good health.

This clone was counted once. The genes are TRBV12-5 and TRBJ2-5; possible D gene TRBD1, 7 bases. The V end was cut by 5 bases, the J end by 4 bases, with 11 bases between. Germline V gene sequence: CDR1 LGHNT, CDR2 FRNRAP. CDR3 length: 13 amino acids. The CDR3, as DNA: TGTGCTAGTGGTCAGGGGGGCGCAGAGACCCAGTACTTC. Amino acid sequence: CASGQGGAETQYF.

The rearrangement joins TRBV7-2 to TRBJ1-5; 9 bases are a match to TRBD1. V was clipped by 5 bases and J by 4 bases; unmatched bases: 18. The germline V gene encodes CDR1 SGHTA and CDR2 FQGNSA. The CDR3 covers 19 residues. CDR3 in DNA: TGTGCCAGCAGCAAGGGTCAGGGACAGGGTAATTTGGTAAATCAGCCCCAGCATTTT. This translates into CASSKGQGQGNLVNQPQHF.

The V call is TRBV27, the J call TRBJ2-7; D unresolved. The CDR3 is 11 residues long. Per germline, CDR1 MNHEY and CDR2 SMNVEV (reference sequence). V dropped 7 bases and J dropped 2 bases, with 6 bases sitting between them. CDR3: CASKTAYEQYF. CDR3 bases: TGTGCCAGCAAAACGGCCTACGAGCAGTACTTC.

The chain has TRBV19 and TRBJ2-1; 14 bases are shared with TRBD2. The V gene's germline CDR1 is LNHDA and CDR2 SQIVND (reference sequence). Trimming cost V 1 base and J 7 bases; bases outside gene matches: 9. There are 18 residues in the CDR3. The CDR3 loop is CASSIGEGLAGGWNEQFF. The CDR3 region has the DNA TGTGCCAGTAGTATAGGGGAAGGACTAGCGGGGGGATGGAATGAGCAGTTCTTC.

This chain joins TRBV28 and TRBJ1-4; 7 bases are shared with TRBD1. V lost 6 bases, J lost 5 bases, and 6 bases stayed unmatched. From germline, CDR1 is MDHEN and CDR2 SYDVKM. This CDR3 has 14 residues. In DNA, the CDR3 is TGTGCCAGCAGCTCAAGGGGGCGAAATGAAAAACTGTTTTTT. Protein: CASSSRGRNEKLFF.

The CDR3 sequence is CASSKGLGIYQPQHF. CDR3 DNA: TGTGCCAGCAGCAAGGGGTTGGGGATTTACCAGCCCCAGCATTTT. The chain has TRBV28 and TRBJ1-5, with a weak D call TRBD1 (5 bases). Germline V gives CDR1 MDHEN, CDR2 SYDVKM. V was cut by 6 bases and J by 7 bases, with 19 bases left in between. The CDR3 covers 15 residues.

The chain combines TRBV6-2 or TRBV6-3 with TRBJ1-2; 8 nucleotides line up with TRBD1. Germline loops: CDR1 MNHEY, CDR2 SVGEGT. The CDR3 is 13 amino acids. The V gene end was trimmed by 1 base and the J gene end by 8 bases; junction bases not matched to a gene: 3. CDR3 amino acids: CASSYWTGRGYTF. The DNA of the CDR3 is TGTGCCAGCAGTTACTGGACAGGGAGGGGCTACACCTTC.

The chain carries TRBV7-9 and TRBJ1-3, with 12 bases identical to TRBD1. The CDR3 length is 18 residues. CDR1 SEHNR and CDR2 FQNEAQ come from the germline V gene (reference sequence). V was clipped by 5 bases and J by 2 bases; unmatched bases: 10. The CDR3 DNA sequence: TGTGCCAGCAGCGTCCGGGACAGGGGGCTAAATACTGGAAACACCATATATTTT. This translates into CASSVRDRGLNTGNTIYF. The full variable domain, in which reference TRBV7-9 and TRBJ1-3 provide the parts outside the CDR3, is DTGVSQNPRHKITKRGQNVTFRCDPISEHNRLYWYRQTLGQGPEFLTYFQNEAQLEKSRLLSDRFSAERPKGSFSTLEIQRTEQGDSAMYLCASSVRDRGLNTGNTIYFGEGSWLTVV.

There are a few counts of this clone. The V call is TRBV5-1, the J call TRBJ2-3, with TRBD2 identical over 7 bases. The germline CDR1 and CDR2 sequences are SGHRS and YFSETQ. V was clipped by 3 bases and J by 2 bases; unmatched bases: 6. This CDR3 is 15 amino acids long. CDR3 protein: CASSWSGVVTDTQYF. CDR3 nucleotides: TGCGCCAGCAGCTGGAGCGGGGTGGTCACAGATACGCAGTATTTT.

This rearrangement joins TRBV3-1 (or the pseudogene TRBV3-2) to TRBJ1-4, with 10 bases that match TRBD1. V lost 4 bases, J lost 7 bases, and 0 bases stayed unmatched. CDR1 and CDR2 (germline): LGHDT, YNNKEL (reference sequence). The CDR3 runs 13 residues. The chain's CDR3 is CASSRDRGEKLFF. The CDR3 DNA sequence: TGTGCCAGCAGCCGGGACAGGGGTGAAAAACTGTTTTTT.

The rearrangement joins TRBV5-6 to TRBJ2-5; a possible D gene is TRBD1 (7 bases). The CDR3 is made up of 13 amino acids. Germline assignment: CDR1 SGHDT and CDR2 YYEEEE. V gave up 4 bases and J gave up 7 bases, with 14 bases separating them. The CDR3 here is CASSQGGLWTQYF. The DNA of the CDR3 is TGTGCCAGCAGCCAGGGGGGTTTGTGGACCCAGTACTTC.

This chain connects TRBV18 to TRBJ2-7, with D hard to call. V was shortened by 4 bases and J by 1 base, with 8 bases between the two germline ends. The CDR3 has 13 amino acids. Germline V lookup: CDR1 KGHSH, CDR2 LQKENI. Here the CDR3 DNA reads TGTGCCAGCTCACTGCAAAATTCCTACGAGCAGTACTTC. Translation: CASSLQNSYEQYF.

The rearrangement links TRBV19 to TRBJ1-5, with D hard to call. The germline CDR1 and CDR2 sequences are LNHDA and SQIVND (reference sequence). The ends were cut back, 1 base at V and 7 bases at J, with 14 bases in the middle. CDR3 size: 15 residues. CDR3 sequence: CASSIGAPRGQPQHF. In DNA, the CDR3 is TGTGCCAGTAGTATAGGGGCACCCCGTGGGCAGCCCCAGCATTTT.

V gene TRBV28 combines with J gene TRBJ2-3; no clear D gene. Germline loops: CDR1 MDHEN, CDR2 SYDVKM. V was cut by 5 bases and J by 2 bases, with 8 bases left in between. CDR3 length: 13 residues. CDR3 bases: TGTGCCAGCAGTAGCCCTTCCACAGATACGCAGTATTTT. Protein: CASSSPSTDTQYF.

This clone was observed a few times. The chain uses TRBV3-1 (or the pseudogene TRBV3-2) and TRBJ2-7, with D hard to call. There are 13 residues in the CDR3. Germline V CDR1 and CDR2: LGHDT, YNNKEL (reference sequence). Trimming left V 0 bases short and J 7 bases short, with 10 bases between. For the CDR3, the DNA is TGTGCCAGCAGCCAAGACGGTGGCGTAGAGCAGTACTTC. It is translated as CASSQDGGVEQYF.

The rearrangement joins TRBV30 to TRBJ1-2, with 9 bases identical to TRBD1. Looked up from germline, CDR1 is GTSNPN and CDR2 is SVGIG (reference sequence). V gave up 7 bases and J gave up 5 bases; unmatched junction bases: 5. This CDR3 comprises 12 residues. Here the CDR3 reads CALTGQGYGYTF. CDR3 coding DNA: TGTGCCTTAACGGGACAGGGTTATGGCTACACCTTC.

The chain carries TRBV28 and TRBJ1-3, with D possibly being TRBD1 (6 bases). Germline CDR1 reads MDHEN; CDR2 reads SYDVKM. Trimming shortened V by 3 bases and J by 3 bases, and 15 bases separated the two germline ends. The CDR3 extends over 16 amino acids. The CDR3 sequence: CASSFPGGGVGNTIYF. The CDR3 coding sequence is TGTGCCAGCAGTTTCCCCGGAGGGGGTGTTGGAAACACCATATATTTT.

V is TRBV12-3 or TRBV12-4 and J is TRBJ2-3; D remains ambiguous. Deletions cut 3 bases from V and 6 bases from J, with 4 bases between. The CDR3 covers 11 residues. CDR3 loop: CASSFRDTQYF. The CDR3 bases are TGTGCCAGCAGTTTCCGGGATACGCAGTATTTT.

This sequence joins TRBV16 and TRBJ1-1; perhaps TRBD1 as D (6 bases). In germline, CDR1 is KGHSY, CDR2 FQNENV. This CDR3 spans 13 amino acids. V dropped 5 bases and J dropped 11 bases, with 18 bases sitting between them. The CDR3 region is CASSLDRSTGAFF. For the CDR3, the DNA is TGTGCCAGCAGCTTAGACAGGTCGACTGGCGCTTTCTTT.

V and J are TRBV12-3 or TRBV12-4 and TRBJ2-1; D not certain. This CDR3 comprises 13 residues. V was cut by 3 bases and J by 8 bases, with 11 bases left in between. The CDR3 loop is CASSFSRVHEQFF. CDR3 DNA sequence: TGTGCCAGCAGTTTTAGCAGAGTCCATGAGCAGTTCTTC.

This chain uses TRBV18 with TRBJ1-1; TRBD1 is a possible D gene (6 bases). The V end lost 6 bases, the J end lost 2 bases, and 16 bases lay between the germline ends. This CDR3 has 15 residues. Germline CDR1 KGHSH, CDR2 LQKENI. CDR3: CASSPPTGSNTEAFF. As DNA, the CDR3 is TGTGCCAGCTCCCCTCCGACAGGCAGCAACACTGAAGCTTTCTTT. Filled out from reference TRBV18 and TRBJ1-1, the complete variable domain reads NAGVMQNPRHLVRRRGQEARLRCSPMKGHSHVYWYRQLPEEGLKFMVYLQKENIIDESGMPKERFSAEFPKEGPSILRIQQVVRGDSAAYFCASSPPTGSNTEAFFGQGTRLTVV.

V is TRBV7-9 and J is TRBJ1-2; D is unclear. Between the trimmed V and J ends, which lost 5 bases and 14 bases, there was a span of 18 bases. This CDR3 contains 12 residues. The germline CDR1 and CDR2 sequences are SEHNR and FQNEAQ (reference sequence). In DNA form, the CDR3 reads TGTGCCAGCAGCGTAGGGTCCGGGGAGGAGACCTTC. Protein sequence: CASSVGSGEETF.

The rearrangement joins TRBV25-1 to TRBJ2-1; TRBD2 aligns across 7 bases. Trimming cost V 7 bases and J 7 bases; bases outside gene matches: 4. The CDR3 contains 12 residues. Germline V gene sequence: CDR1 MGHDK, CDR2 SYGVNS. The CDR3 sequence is CASTKGGNEQFF. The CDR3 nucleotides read TGTGCCAGCACTAAGGGAGGGAATGAGCAGTTCTTC.

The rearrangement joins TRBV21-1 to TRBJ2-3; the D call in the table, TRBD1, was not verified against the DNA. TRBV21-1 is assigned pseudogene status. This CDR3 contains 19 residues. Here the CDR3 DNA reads TGTGCCAGCAGCAAAGGGGATAGACAGCCGAGTACTAGCACAGATACGCAGTATTTT. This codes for CASSKGDRQPSTSTDTQYF.

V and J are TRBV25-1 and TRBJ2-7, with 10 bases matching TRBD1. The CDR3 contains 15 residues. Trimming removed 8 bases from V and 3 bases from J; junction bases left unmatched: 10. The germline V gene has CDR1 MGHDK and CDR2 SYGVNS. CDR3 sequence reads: CASGMGGQGNYEQYF. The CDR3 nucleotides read TGTGCCAGCGGAATGGGGGGACAGGGGAACTACGAGCAGTACTTC.

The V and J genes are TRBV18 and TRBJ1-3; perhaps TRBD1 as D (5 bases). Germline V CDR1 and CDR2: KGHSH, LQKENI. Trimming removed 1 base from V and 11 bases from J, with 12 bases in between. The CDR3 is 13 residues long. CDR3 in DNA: TGTGCCAGCTCACCACAGGCGGGACCACCCATATATTTT. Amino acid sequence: CASSPQAGPPIYF.

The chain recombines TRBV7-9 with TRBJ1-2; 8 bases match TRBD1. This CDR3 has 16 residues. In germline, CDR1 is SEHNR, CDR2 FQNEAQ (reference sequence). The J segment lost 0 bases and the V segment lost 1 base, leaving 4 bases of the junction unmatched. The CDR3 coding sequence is TGTGCCAGCAGCTTAGGACAGGGGATTCCTAACTATGGCTACACCTTC. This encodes CASSLGQGIPNYGYTF. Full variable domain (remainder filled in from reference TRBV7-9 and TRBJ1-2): DTGVSQNPRHKITKRGQNVTFRCDPISEHNRLYWYRQTLGQGPEFLTYFQNEAQLEKSRLLSDRFSAERPKGSFSTLEIQRTEQGDSAMYLCASSLGQGIPNYGYTFGSGTRLTVV.